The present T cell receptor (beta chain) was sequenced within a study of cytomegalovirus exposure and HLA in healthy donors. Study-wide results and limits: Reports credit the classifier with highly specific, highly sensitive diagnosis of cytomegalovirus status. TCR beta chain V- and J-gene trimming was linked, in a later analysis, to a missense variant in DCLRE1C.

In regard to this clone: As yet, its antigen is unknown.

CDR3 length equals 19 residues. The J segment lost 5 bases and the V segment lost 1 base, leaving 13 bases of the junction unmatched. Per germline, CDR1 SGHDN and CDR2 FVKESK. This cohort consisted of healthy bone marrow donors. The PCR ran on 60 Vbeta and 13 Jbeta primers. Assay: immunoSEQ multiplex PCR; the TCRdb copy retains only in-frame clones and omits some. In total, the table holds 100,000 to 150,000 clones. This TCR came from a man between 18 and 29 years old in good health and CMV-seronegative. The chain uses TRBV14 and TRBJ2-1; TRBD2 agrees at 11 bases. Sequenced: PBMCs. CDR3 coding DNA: TGTGCCAGCAGCCAAGTGCAACTAGCGGGGGCCCCCCTCCACAATGAGCAGTTCTTC. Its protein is CASSQVQLAGAPLHNEQFF.